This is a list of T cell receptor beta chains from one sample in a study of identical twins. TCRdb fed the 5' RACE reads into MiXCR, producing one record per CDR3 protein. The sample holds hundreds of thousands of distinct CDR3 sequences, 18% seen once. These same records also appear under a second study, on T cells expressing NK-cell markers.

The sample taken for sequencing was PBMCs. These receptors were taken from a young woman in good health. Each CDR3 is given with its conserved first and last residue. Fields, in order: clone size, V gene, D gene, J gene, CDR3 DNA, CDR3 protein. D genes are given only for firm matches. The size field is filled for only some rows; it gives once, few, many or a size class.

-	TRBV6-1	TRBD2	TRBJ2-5	TGTGCCAGCAGTCGACTAGCGCGAAATCAAGAGACCCAGTACTTC	CASSRLARNQETQYF
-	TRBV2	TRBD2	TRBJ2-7	TGTGCCACCACCCTAGCGGACTCCTACGAGCAGTACTTC	CATTLADSYEQYF
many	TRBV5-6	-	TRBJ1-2	TGTGCCAGCAGCTTAGGGCGGGACTATGGCTACACCTTC	CASSLGRDYGYTF
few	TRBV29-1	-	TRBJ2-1	TGCAGCGTTCCTGCGCTAGCTCCTGAGCAGTTCTTC	CSVPALAPEQFF
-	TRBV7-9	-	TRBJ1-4	TGTGCCAGCAGCTCTGCCAGAGCAACAAATGAAAAACTGTTTTTT	CASSSARATNEKLFF
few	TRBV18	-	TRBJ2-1	TGTGCCAGCTCAACACTACCCCAGGGTAGGTTCCACAATGAGCAGTTCTTC	CASSTLPQGRFHNEQFF
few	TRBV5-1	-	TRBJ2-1	TGCGCCAGCAGCTTATCCGGGCCTCGCAATGAGCAGTTCTTC	CASSLSGPRNEQFF
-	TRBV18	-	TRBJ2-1	TGTGCCAGCTCACCACCACAGGGTACCTACAATGAGCAGTTCTTC	CASSPPQGTYNEQFF
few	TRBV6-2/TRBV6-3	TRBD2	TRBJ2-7	TGTGCCAGCAGTTACTTAGCGGGGGTTGAGCAGTACTTC	CASSYLAGVEQYF
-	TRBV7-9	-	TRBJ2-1	TGTGCCAGCAGCAACCCCGGGACATCCTACAATGAGCAGTTCTTC	CASSNPGTSYNEQFF
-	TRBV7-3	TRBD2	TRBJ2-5	TGTGCCAGCAGCTTACCCCGACTAGCGGCGGAGACCCAGTACTTC	CASSLPRLAAETQYF
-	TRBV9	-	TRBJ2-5	TGTGCCAGCAGCGTAGCAGCACTCGGAGGGGGGGAGACCCAGTACTTC	CASSVAALGGGETQYF
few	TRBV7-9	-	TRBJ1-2	TGTGCCAGCAGCTTGGTCTCAACCCCCGTGGGTTATTACACCTTC	CASSLVSTPVGYYTF
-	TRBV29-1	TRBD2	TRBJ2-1	TGCAGCGTTGTTGGGGACTACCCCTACAATGAGCAGTTCTTC	CSVVGDYPYNEQFF
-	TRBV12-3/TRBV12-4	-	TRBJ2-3	TGTGCCAGCAGTCGAGAGGGGGGCACAGATACGCAGTATTTT	CASSREGGTDTQYF
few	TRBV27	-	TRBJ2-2	TGTGCCAGCAGTTTATCATGGGTGAACGGGGAGCTGTTTTTT	CASSLSWVNGELFF
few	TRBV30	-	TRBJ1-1	TGTGCCTGGTCGGCTGGAGTGAACACTGAAGCTTTCTTT	CAWSAGVNTEAFF
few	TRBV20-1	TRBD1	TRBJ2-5	TGCAGTGCCAATCCTCCCGGGACAGGGGGAGAGACCCAGTACTTC	CSANPPGTGGETQYF
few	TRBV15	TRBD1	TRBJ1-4	TGTGCCACCAGCCGACCTGACAGGGGAGAAGAAAAACTGTTTTTT	CATSRPDRGEEKLFF
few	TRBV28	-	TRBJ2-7	TGTGCCAGCAACCCGGGACGTGAGGTCGAGCAGTACTTC	CASNPGREVEQYF
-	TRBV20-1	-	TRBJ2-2	TGCAGTGCTAGAGAAGGCAGGGCGACCGGGGAGCTGTTTTTT	CSAREGRATGELFF
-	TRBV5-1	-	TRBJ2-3	TGCGCCAGCAGCTTGGACGGGTCATCGGATACGCAGTATTTT	CASSLDGSSDTQYF
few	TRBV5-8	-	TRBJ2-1	TGTGCCAGCAGCTTGCGATACGGATTGTCATCCTACAATGAGCAGTTCTTC	CASSLRYGLSSYNEQFF
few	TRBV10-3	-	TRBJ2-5	TGTGCCACCGTTAGAGGGGCCGAAGAGACCCAGTACTTC	CATVRGAEETQYF
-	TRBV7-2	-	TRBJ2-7	TGTGCCAGCAGCTACGGCGGGGTCTCCTACGAGCAGTACTTC	CASSYGGVSYEQYF
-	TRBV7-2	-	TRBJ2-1	TGTGCCAGCAGCTTAAGTGTAATGGATGAGCAGTTCTTC	CASSLSVMDEQFF
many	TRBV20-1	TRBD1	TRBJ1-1	TGCAGTGCTCGACAGGGGGCGGCTGAAGCTTTCTTT	CSARQGAAEAFF
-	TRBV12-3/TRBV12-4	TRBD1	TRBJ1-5	TGTGCCAGCAGTTTAGGGGGGACAGGGGGCCGAAATCAGCCCCAGCATTTT	CASSLGGTGGRNQPQHF
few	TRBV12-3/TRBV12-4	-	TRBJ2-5	TGTGCCAGCAGTTTTGCCGGGGCCCAGTACTTC	CASSFAGAQYF
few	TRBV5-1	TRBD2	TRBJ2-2	TGCGCCAGCAGTCCGGCCCAGCGGGGCACCGGGGAGCTGTTTTTT	CASSPAQRGTGELFF
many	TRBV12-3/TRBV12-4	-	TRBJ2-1	TGTGCCAGCACTTTACAGGACTACTACAATGAGCAGTTCTTC	CASTLQDYYNEQFF
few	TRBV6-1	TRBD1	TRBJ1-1	TGTGCCAGCAGTCGCCCGGGACAGGACACTGAAGCTTTCTTT	CASSRPGQDTEAFF
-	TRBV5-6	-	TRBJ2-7	TGTGCCAGCAGTTTGCGAACAGTCCGCTCCTACGAGCAGTACTTC	CASSLRTVRSYEQYF
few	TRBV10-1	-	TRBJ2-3	TGCGCCAGCAGTGACTCTCGCGCAGATACGCAGTATTTT	CASSDSRADTQYF
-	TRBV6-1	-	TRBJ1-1	TGTGCCAGCAGAGAACAGGGAATAAGCGCTGAAGCTTTCTTT	CASREQGISAEAFF
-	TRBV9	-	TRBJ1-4	TGTGCCAGCAGCGTGGCCCCGGACCCTTCACGTGAAAAACTGTTTTTT	CASSVAPDPSREKLFF
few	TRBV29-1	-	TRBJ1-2	TGCAGCGCTGTACTACAGGGCTATGGCTACACCTTC	CSAVLQGYGYTF
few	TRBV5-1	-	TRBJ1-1	TGCGCCAGCAGTCGGCAGGGAGCGAGGGGGGACCTGAACACTGAAGCTTTCTTT	CASSRQGARGDLNTEAFF
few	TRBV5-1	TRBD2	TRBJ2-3	TGCGCCAGCAGCTTGTTTGTTCCAGGACTAGCGTCAGATACGCAGTATTTT	CASSLFVPGLASDTQYF
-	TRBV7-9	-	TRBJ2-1	TGTGCCAGCAGCTCCGGACCATTAGGTTGGTTCTTC	CASSSGPLGWFF
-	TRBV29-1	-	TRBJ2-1	TGCAGCGTTGCCGAGTGGGATTTAAGGCAGTTCTTC	CSVAEWDLRQFF
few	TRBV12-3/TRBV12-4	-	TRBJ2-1	TGTGCCAGCAGCCGCTTGTTAGGCCATGAGCAGTTCTTC	CASSRLLGHEQFF
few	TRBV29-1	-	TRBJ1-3	TGCAGCGTCGATGGGACCGTCTCTGGAAACACCATATATTTT	CSVDGTVSGNTIYF
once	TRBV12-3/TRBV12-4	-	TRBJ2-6	TGTGCCAGCGGATCGGCGGACCTTTACTCTGGGGCCAACGTCCTGACTTTC	CASGSADLYSGANVLTF
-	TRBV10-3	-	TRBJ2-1	TGTGCCATCAGTGGTGGGAGCTCCTACAATGAGCAGTTCTTC	CAISGGSSYNEQFF
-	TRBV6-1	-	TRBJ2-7	TGTGCCAGCAGGGACGGACCGACGACCTACGAGCAGTACTTC	CASRDGPTTYEQYF
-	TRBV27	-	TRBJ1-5	TGTGCCAGCAGCCCGATAGTTAATCAGCCCCAGCATTTT	CASSPIVNQPQHF
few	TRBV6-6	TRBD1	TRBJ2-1	TGTGCCAGCAGCGGGACAGACAATGAGCAGTTCTTC	CASSGTDNEQFF